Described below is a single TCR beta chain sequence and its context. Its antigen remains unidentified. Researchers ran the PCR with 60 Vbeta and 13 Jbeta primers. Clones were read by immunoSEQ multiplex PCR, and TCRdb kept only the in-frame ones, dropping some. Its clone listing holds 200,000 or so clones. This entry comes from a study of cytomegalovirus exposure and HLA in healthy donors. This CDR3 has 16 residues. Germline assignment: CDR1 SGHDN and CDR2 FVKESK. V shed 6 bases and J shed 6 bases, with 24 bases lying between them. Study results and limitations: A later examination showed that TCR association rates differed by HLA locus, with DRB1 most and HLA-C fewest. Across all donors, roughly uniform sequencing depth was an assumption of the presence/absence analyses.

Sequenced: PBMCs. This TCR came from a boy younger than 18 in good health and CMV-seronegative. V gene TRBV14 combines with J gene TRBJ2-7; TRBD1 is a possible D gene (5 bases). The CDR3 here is CASSPPRGTAVSEQYF. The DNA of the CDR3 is TGTGCCAGCAGTCCCCCTAGGGGAACCGCGGTTAGCGAGCAGTACTTC.